Listed below are T cell receptor beta chains from one sample, sequenced in a study of beta chain features in type 1 diabetes. TCRdb keeps only in-frame clones here, not all; method: immunoSEQ multiplex PCR. The sample comprises about 710,000 clones, about 14% of which are singletons, and approximately 0.039% rests with the top ten. The sample taken for sequencing was naive CD4+ T cells from blood. The source is a man in his late teens or twenties with type 1 diabetes. The conserved cysteine and the conserved F or W are not part of the CDR3 here. Clone size is stated in some rows and not others, as once, few, many or a class when expanded.

j_call | clone_size | v_call | cdr3_aa
TRBJ2-1 | - | TRBV9 | ASSVIPTGYNEQF
TRBJ2-7 | few | TRBV5-4 | ASTSLRGATEQY
TRBJ1-2 | few | TRBV5-8 | ASSSRANYGYT
TRBJ2-6 | - | TRBV5-1 | ASSYTGTGGAGANVLT
TRBJ1-1 | - | TRBV7-2 | ASSLDPGTRAF
TRBJ1-6 | - | TRBV30 | AWGDGYNSPLH
TRBJ2-3 | - | TRBV5-1 | ASSLSLRGYADTQY
TRBJ2-7 | - | TRBV9 | ASSLGPSYEQY
TRBJ2-3 | few | TRBV5-4 | ASSSRTSGSTDTQY
TRBJ2-5 | - | TRBV29-1 | SVEIRNKETQY
TRBJ1-3 | - | TRBV6-5 | ASRGASGNTIY